The 15 T cell receptor beta chains listed next were all sequenced from one sample in a study of blood T cell repertoires in COVID-19. Clones were sequenced by immunoSEQ multiplex PCR, and TCRdb holds only the in-frame ones, with some missing. The data show more than 400,000 clones, around 90% seen once. Material: PBMCs or T cells enriched from blood (not recorded which). The receptors derive from a man aged 18 to 29 who had recovered from COVID-19.

This chain connects TRBV11-2 to TRBJ1-4; D possibly corresponds to TRBD1 (5 bases). Germline lookup yields CDR1 SGHAT and CDR2 FQNNGV. V lost 3 bases and J lost 0, with 14 bases in between. This CDR3 has 17 residues. The chain's CDR3 is CASSFGRGFATNEKLFF. CDR3 nucleotides: TGTGCCAGCAGCTTCGGGCGGGGGTTTGCAACTAATGAAAAACTGTTTTTT.

The chain is built from TRBV18 and TRBJ1-1; TRBD1 matches at 10 bases. The CDR3 runs to 13 residues. Germline-derived CDR1 and CDR2 are KGHSH and LQKENI. V lost 3 bases to trimming and J lost 6 bases; unmatched junction nucleotides: 1. The CDR3 bases are TGTGCCAGCTCACCTGGGACAGGGGCTGAAGCTTTCTTT. Translating gives CASSPGTGAEAFF. Drawing the rest from reference TRBV18 and TRBJ1-1, the complete variable domain is NAGVMQNPRHLVRRRGQEARLRCSPMKGHSHVYWYRQLPEEGLKFMVYLQKENIIDESGMPKERFSAEFPKEGPSILRIQQVVRGDSAAYFCASSPGTGAEAFFGQGTRLTVV.

The chain joins TRBV12-3 or TRBV12-4 to TRBJ1-1; D is uncertain. The ends were cut back, 6 bases at V and 9 bases at J, with 17 bases in the middle. The CDR3 sequence is 13 residues long. The CDR3 nucleotides read TGTGCCAGCAGGACTGGCTCGGGAGGTAAAGCTTTCTTT. Its protein product is CASRTGSGGKAFF.

This chain links TRBV5-6 with TRBJ1-1; a weak D match, TRBD1 (5 bases). This CDR3 spans 11 amino acids. Germline CDR1 SGHDT, CDR2 YYEEEE. The V and J ends lost 4 bases and 7 bases respectively, with 8 bases between them. CDR3 in amino acids: CASSRQIEAFF. The CDR3 DNA reads TGTGCCAGCAGCCGACAGATTGAAGCTTTCTTT.

This clone appeared many times. J is TRBJ2-2 and V is TRBV6-4; tentatively, D is TRBD2 (5 bases). The CDR3 is made up of 15 amino acids. Deletions cut 5 bases from V and 3 bases from J, with 13 bases between. Looked up from germline, CDR1 is MRHNA and CDR2 is SNTAGT. CDR3 DNA: TGTGCCAGCAGTCGGACTGCGATTGACACCGGGGAGCTGTTTTTT. Its protein is CASSRTAIDTGELFF.

The genes are TRBV28 and TRBJ2-7; 9 bases align to TRBD2. V was clipped by 2 bases and J by 3 bases; unmatched bases: 11. The CDR3 has 17 amino acids. Germline CDR1 MDHEN, CDR2 SYDVKM. CDR3 region: CASSLGSGLAGNYEQYF. In DNA form, the CDR3 reads TGTGCCAGCAGTTTAGGATCGGGGCTAGCGGGGAACTACGAGCAGTACTTC.

This clone appeared once. The V and J genes are TRBV7-9 and TRBJ1-3; tentatively, D is TRBD1 (5 bases). The ends were cut back, 5 bases at V and 2 bases at J, with 16 bases in the middle. The CDR3 consists of 16 residues. Germline-derived CDR1 and CDR2 are SEHNR and FQNEAQ (reference sequence). Here the CDR3 DNA reads TGTGCCAGCAGCCCCCGGGACGGGGGGGCTGGAAACACCATATATTTT. This sequence encodes CASSPRDGGAGNTIYF.

The CDR3 nucleotides read TGTGCCAGCAGCTTGACTCAGGGTCACAATGAGCAGTTCTTC. Translated: CASSLTQGHNEQFF. The chain is built from TRBV7-8 and TRBJ2-1, with a possible D match to TRBD1 (5 bases). Germline CDR1 SGHVS, CDR2 FQNEAQ. The CDR3 covers 14 residues. V was clipped by 3 bases and J by 5 bases, with 11 bases between them.

This chain uses TRBV2 with TRBJ2-2, with 8 bases that match TRBD1. This CDR3 region has 14 residues. CDR1 SNHLY and CDR2 FYNNEI come from the germline V gene. V gave up 8 bases and J gave up 5 bases; unmatched junction bases: 7. In nucleotides, the CDR3 is TGTGCCAGCCGCCTGGACAGGGTAACCGGGGAGCTGTTTTTT. Its translation is CASRLDRVTGELFF.

This chain links TRBV3-1 (or the pseudogene TRBV3-2) with TRBJ2-3; D ambiguous. Germline values: CDR1 LGHDT, CDR2 YNNKEL (reference sequence). Trimming shortened V by 1 base and J by 2 bases, and 7 bases separated the two germline ends. This CDR3 is built from 14 residues. The CDR3 DNA reads TGTGCCAGCAGCCAAGGTAAAAACACAGATACGCAGTATTTT. As protein: CASSQGKNTDTQYF.

The chain combines TRBV7-2 with TRBJ1-2; D not resolved. The CDR3 consists of 15 residues. Trimming stripped 2 bases from V and 4 bases from J, with 14 bases between. The germline V gene has CDR1 SGHTA and CDR2 FQGNSA. The CDR3 here is CASSLSSTDFYGYTF. DNA for the CDR3: TGTGCCAGCAGCTTAAGCTCAACCGATTTCTATGGCTACACCTTC.

The chain has TRBV24-1 and TRBJ2-7; D unresolved. The CDR3 is 11 residues long. The V and J ends lost 7 bases and 5 bases respectively, with 8 bases between them. Per the germline V gene, CDR1 is KGHDR and CDR2 is SFDVKD. CDR3 loop: CATSGFDEQYF. The DNA of the CDR3 is TGTGCCACCAGCGGGTTCGACGAGCAGTACTTC.

This clone occurred once. V gene TRBV10-2 combines with J gene TRBJ1-6, with TRBD1 identical over 8 bases. Trimming at V came to 6 bases and at J to 7 bases, leaving 2 bases not matched to a gene. Per the germline V gene, CDR1 is WSHSY and CDR2 is SAAADI. The CDR3 runs 13 residues. CDR3 DNA: TGCGCCAGCAGGGACAGGGTCAATTCACCCCTCCACTTT. This sequence encodes CASRDRVNSPLHF.

This sequence joins TRBV6-5 and TRBJ1-2; a possible D gene is TRBD1 (5 bases). Trimming removed 4 bases from V and 5 bases from J, with 11 bases in between. CDR3 length: 13 residues. Germline CDR1 and CDR2: MNHEY and SVGAGI. CDR3 nucleotide sequence: TGTGCCAGCAGTTTGGCAGGGCGGTATGGCTACACCTTC. Protein sequence: CASSLAGRYGYTF.

The gene calls are TRBV28 and TRBJ1-2; TRBD1 matches at 7 bases. V shed 8 bases, J shed 2 bases, and the junction held 5 bases outside the gene matches. The CDR3 runs to 13 residues. CDR1 MDHEN and CDR2 SYDVKM come from the germline V gene. The CDR3 bases are TGTGCCAGCTTACTACAGGGGAACTATGGCTACACCTTC. It yields the protein CASLLQGNYGYTF.